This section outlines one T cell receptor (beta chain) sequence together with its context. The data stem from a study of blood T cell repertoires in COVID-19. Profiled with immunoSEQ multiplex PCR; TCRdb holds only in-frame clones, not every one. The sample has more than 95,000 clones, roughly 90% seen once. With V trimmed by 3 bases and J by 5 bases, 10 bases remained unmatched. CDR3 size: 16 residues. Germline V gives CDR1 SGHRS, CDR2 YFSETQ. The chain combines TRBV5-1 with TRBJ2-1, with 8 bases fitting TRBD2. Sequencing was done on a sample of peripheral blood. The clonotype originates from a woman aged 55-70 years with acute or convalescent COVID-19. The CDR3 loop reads CASSSGGASGHNEQFF. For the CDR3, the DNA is TGCGCCAGCAGCTCTGGCGGGGCTAGCGGGCACAATGAGCAGTTCTTC. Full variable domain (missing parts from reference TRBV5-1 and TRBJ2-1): KAGVTQTPRYLIKTRGQQVTLSCSPISGHRSVSWYQQTPGQGLQFLFEYFSETQRNKGNFPGRFSGRQFSNSRSEMNVSTLELGDSALYLCASSSGGASGHNEQFFGPGTRLTVL.